This TCR beta chain appears in the sequencing data of a study of type 1 regulatory T cells. MiXCR was run by TCRdb on the reads, yielding one entry per CDR3 protein. The sample lists about 60,000 distinct CDR3 sequences, more than 45% occurring once. In regard to this clonotype: Its antigen is currently unknown.

From germline, CDR1 is DFQATT and CDR2 SNEGSKA (reference sequence). V shed 1 base and J 5 bases; nucleotides not matched to a gene: 14. The CDR3 spans 17 residues. The chain has TRBV20-1 and TRBJ2-5; the match to TRBD2 covers 9 bases. The sample consisted of cultured non-Tr1 T cells, either the whole culture or a sorted T cell fraction (not recorded which). This receptor was obtained from a human donor in good health. In nucleotides, the CDR3 is TGCAGTGCTAGAGTGAGCGGGGGGTCAATAAGTTTGGAGACCCAGTACTTC. It yields the protein CSARVSGGSISLETQYF.